The 13 T cell receptor beta chains given below trace back to one sample, sequenced in a study of OX40 agonist ivuxolimab in advanced cancers. Measured with immunoSEQ multiplex PCR; TCRdb has only the in-frame clones, and not every one. The sample yields about 64,000 clones, 80% to 95% seen once. The sample was CD4+ or CD8+ T cells sorted from blood, taken in a trial of the OX40 agonist ivuxolimab. The receptor set was obtained from an adult with an advanced solid tumor such as melanoma, head and neck, liver or kidney cancer.

The V call is TRBV18, the J call TRBJ1-4, with 8 bases identical to TRBD1. Germline CDR1 is KGHSH and CDR2 is LQKENI. With 4 bases clipped from V and 3 bases from J, the junction kept 1 base outside the gene matches. CDR3 size: 14 residues. CDR3: CASSLGQANEKLFF. As DNA, the CDR3 is TGTGCCAGCTCACTGGGACAGGCTAATGAAAAACTGTTTTTT.

This sequence joins TRBV7-7 and TRBJ2-7; a possible D gene is TRBD1 (6 bases). This CDR3 comprises 16 residues. CDR1 and CDR2 from the germline V gene are SSHAT and FNYEAQ (reference sequence). V was cut by 1 base and J by 3 bases, with 16 bases left in between. The CDR3 reads CASSLVQWDTLYEQYF. DNA for the CDR3: TGTGCCAGCAGCTTAGTTCAATGGGACACCCTCTACGAGCAGTACTTC.

V is TRBV6-5 and J is TRBJ1-2; D uncertain. The CDR3 consists of 14 residues. V was trimmed by 5 bases and J by 0 bases, leaving 10 bases between them. Germline lookup yields CDR1 MNHEY and CDR2 SVGAGI. DNA for the CDR3: TGTGCCAGCAGTCCGGGCCAGGCTAACTATGGCTACACCTTC. Residues: CASSPGQANYGYTF.

V usage is TRBV19 and J usage is TRBJ1-5, with D perhaps TRBD1 (6 bases). The ends were cut back, 3 bases at V and 7 bases at J, with 16 bases in the middle. Per the germline V gene, CDR1 is LNHDA and CDR2 is SQIVND (reference sequence). CDR3 length equals 15 residues. The CDR3 reads CASSILPTGQQPQHF. The DNA of the CDR3 is TGTGCCAGTAGTATCCTCCCGACAGGTCAACAGCCCCAGCATTTT.

The chain carries TRBV5-6 and TRBJ2-7; 8 bases fit TRBD1. V trimming: 4 bases; J trimming: 6 bases; junction bases outside the gene matches: 3. Germline V gene lookup returns CDR1 SGHDT and CDR2 YYEEEE. This CDR3 region has 12 residues. Written as DNA, the CDR3 is TGTGCCAGCAGCCAGGGACAGGCCGAGCAGTACTTC. Translation: CASSQGQAEQYF.

By sample fraction, this clone is medium-sized. The chain recombines TRBV6-6 with TRBJ2-7; the match to TRBD2 covers 9 bases. The length of the CDR3 is 14 residues. Germline V lookup: CDR1 MNHNY, CDR2 SVGAGI (reference sequence). The junction had 5 bases not matched to a gene; V was cut back by 7 bases and J by 1 base. CDR3 sequence reads: CASTLAGESYEQYF. CDR3 DNA sequence: TGTGCCAGCACCTTAGCGGGGGAATCCTACGAGCAGTACTTC.

The chain uses TRBV5-1 and TRBJ1-3; D might be TRBD1 (6 bases). Germline CDR1 is SGHRS and CDR2 is YFSETQ. This CDR3 has 15 residues. V gave up 3 bases and J gave up 0 bases, with 10 bases separating them. The CDR3 loop is CASSSGGGSGNTIYF. In nucleotides, the CDR3 is TGCGCCAGCAGCTCCGGGGGCGGCTCTGGAAACACCATATATTTT. Full variable domain (rest looked up from reference TRBV5-1 and TRBJ1-3): KAGVTQTPRYLIKTRGQQVTLSCSPISGHRSVSWYQQTPGQGLQFLFEYFSETQRNKGNFPGRFSGRQFSNSRSEMNVSTLELGDSALYLCASSSGGGSGNTIYFGEGSWLTVV.

The chain links TRBV30 to TRBJ2-5; D is tentatively TRBD1 or TRBD2 (5 bases each). The CDR3 runs to 14 residues. Trimming stripped 3 bases from V and 1 base from J, with 12 bases between. The germline CDR1 and CDR2 sequences are GTSNPN and SVGIG (reference sequence). In DNA form, the CDR3 reads TGTGCCTGGAGCCGAGGGACGGTCCAAGAGACCCAGTACTTC. Its protein product is CAWSRGTVQETQYF.

The chain couples TRBV9 to TRBJ2-3; 8 bases line up with TRBD2. Per germline, CDR1 SGDLS and CDR2 YYNGEE. The CDR3 runs to 19 residues. V gave up 3 bases and J gave up 0 bases; unmatched junction bases: 15. In nucleotides, the CDR3 is TGTGCCAGCAGCGGACAACGGACTAGCCCCTCCACTAGCACAGATACGCAGTATTTT. Translated: CASSGQRTSPSTSTDTQYF.

This chain joins TRBV9 and TRBJ2-6; D not resolved. Germline V CDR1 and CDR2: SGDLS, YYNGEE. V was shortened by 0 bases and J by 0 bases, with 4 bases between the two germline ends. The CDR3 extends over 15 amino acids. Here the CDR3 reads CASSVGVSGANVLTF. The CDR3 DNA is TGTGCCAGCAGCGTAGGCGTCTCTGGGGCCAACGTCCTGACTTTC. Using reference TRBV9 and TRBJ2-6 for the parts outside the CDR3, the full variable domain is DSGVTQTPKHLITATGQRVTLRCSPRSGDLSVYWYQQSLDQGLQFLIQYYNGEERAKGNILERFSAQQFPDLHSELNLSSLELGDSALYFCASSVGVSGANVLTFGAGSRLTVL.

The J gene is TRBJ1-3, the V gene TRBV11-2; D is uncertain. Trimming pared 5 bases from V and 4 bases from J, leaving 18 bases between. Germline V CDR1 and CDR2: SGHAT, FQNNGV. The CDR3 totals 16 residues. This CDR3 reads CASSPRILSSGNTIYF. CDR3 nucleotide sequence: TGTGCCAGCAGCCCCAGGATCCTCTCGTCAGGAAACACCATATATTTT.

This chain connects TRBV11-3 to TRBJ1-3; maybe TRBD1 (5 bases). With 5 bases removed from V and 2 bases from J, the gap between germline ends came to 7 bases. The CDR3 is 13 amino acids. The V gene's germline CDR1 is SGHNT and CDR2 YENEEA. The DNA for the CDR3 is TGTGCCAGCAGCAGGGGTACTGGAAACACCATATATTTT. Its translation: CASSRGTGNTIYF. Filled out from reference TRBV11-3 and TRBJ1-3, the complete variable domain reads EAGVVQSPRYKIIEKKQPVAFWCNPISGHNTLYWYLQNLGQGPELLIRYENEEAVDDSQLPKDRFSAERLKGVDSTLKIQPAELGDSAVYLCASSRGTGNTIYFGEGSWLTVV.

The chain uses TRBV30 and TRBJ1-6; TRBD1 agrees at 7 bases. There are 15 residues in the CDR3. Germline V gene lookup returns CDR1 GTSNPN and CDR2 SVGIG (reference sequence). V was pared by 5 bases and J by 5 bases, with 9 bases of the junction left unmatched. CDR3 coding DNA: TGTGCCTGGTCCAGGTGGACAGGCAATAATTCACCCCTCCACTTT. Protein sequence: CAWSRWTGNNSPLHF.